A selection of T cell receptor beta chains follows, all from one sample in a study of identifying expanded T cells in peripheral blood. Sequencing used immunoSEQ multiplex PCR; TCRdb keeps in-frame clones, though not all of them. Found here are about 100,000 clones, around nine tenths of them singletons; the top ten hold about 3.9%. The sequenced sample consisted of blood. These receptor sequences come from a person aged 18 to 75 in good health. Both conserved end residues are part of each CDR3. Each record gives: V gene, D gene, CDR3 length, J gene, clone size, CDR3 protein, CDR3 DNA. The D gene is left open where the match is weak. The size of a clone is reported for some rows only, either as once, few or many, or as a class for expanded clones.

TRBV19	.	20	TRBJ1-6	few	CASSIGGWTAPLSYNSPLHF	TGTGCCAGTAGTATAGGGGGCTGGACAGCTCCTCTCTCCTATAATTCACCCCTCCACTTT
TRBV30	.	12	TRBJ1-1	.	CAWRPGNTEAFF	TGTGCCTGGAGACCGGGGAACACTGAAGCTTTCTTT
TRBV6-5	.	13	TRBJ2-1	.	CASSRDTYNEQFF	TGTGCCAGCAGTCGGGACACCTACAATGAGCAGTTCTTC
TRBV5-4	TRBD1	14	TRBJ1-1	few	CASSSGQGFTEAFF	TGTGCCAGCAGCTCTGGACAGGGGTTCACTGAAGCTTTCTTT
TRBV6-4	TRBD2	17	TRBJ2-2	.	CASSGTSGSPNTGELFF	TGTGCCAGCAGTGGGACTAGCGGGTCCCCGAACACCGGGGAGCTGTTTTTT
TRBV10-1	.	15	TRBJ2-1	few	CASSYKSENYNEQFF	TGCGCCAGCAGCTATAAATCAGAAAATTACAATGAGCAGTTCTTC
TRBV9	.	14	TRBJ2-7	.	CASSVEDRSREQYF	TGTGCCAGCAGCGTAGAGGACCGATCGCGCGAGCAGTACTTC
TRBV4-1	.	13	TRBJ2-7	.	CASSQRPAYEQYF	TGCGCCAGCAGCCAAAGGCCGGCCTACGAGCAGTACTTC
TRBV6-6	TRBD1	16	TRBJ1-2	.	CASSPTTGTELYGYTF	TGTGCCAGCAGTCCAACAACCGGGACAGAACTCTATGGCTACACCTTC
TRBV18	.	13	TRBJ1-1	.	CASSAQRNTEAFF	TGTGCCAGCTCGGCACAGAGGAACACTGAAGCTTTCTTT
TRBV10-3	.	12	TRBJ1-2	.	CAISVVGAGYTF	TGTGCCATCAGTGTTGTGGGGGCCGGCTACACCTTC
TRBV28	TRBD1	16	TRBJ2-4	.	CASSKGTGVAKNIQYF	TGTGCCAGCAGCAAAGGGACAGGGGTAGCCAAAAACATTCAGTACTTC
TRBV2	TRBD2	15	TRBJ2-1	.	CASRALGGGAYEQFF	TGTGCCAGCAGAGCCCTCGGCGGGGGGGCGTATGAGCAGTTCTTC
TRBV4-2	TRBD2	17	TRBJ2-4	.	CASSQEGTSGGASIQYF	TGTGCCAGCAGCCAGGAGGGGACTAGCGGGGGGGCCAGCATTCAGTACTTC
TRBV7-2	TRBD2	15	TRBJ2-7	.	CASSFGTSEGGEQYF	TGTGCCAGCAGCTTCGGGACTAGCGAGGGGGGCGAGCAGTACTTC
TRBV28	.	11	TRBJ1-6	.	CASNQGSPLHF	TGTGCCAGCAATCAAGGATCACCCCTCCACTTT
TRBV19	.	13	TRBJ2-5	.	CASRRSAQETQYF	TGTGCCAGTCGACGTAGCGCTCAAGAGACCCAGTACTTC
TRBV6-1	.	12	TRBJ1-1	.	CASRGGFTEAFF	TGTGCCAGCAGGGGGGGATTTACTGAAGCTTTCTTT
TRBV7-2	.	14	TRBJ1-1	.	CASSLDLRGKEAFF	TGTGCCAGCAGCTTAGACCTCAGGGGTAAAGAAGCTTTCTTT
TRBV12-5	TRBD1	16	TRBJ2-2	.	CASGFAGGPNTGELFF	TGTGCTAGTGGTTTCGCAGGGGGACCTAACACCGGGGAGCTGTTTTTT
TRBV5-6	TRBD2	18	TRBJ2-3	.	CASSLLSGLAPRDDTQYF	TGTGCCAGCAGCTTGTTATCGGGACTAGCCCCGAGGGACGATACGCAGTATTTT
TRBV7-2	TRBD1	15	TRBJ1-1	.	CASSLGDRPNTEAFF	TGTGCCAGCAGCTTAGGGGACAGACCGAACACTGAAGCTTTCTTT
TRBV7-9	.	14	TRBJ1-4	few	CASSEGSTNEKLFF	TGTGCCAGCAGCGAAGGGTCAACTAATGAAAAACTGTTTTTT
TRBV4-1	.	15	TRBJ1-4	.	CASRRSGTTNEKLFF	TGCGCCAGCAGGCGCTCCGGGACAACTAATGAAAAACTGTTTTTT
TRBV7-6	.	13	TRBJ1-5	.	CASSFRVNQPQHF	TGTGCCAGCAGCTTTCGGGTTAATCAGCCCCAGCATTTT
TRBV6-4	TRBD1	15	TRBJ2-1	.	CASSDSTGGYNEQFF	TGTGCCAGCAGTGACTCAACAGGGGGCTACAATGAGCAGTTCTTC
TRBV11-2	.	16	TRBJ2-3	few	CASSRELALPTDTQYF	TGTGCCAGCAGCCGAGAGCTAGCTTTGCCCACAGATACGCAGTATTTT
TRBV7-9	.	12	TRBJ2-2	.	CASSLLTGELFF	TGTGCCAGCAGCCTCCTCACGGGGGAGCTGTTTTTT
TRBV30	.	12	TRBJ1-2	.	CARKSRLDGYTF	TGTGCCCGGAAATCGCGGTTGGATGGCTACACCTTC
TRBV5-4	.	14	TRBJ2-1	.	CASSLAGEVNEQFF	TGTGCCAGCAGCTTGGCGGGAGAGGTCAATGAGCAGTTCTTC
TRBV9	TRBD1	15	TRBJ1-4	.	CASSPDTGGVGKLFF	TGTGCCAGCAGCCCAGATACAGGGGGCGTGGGAAAACTGTTTTTT
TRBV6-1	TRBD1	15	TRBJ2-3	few	CASSGGQGETDTQYF	TGTGCCAGCAGTGGGGGACAGGGGGAGACAGATACGCAGTATTTT
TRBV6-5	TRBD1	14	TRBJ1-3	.	CASRKTQGRNTIYF	TGTGCCAGCAGAAAGACACAGGGGAGAAACACCATATATTTT
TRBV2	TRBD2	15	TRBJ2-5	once	CASRRTSGGQETQYF	TGTGCCAGCAGGAGGACTAGCGGGGGCCAAGAGACCCAGTACTTC
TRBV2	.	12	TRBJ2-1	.	CASTGPNNEQFF	TGTGCCAGCACCGGGCCTAACAATGAGCAGTTCTTC
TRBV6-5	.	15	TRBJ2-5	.	CASSYSNTEGGTQYF	TGTGCCAGCAGTTACTCGAACACAGAGGGGGGGACCCAGTACTTC